The next 10 T cell receptor beta chains were all read from a single sample in a study of OX40 agonist ivuxolimab in advanced cancers. Repertoires were generated with immunoSEQ multiplex PCR, while TCRdb's copy carries only in-frame clones and drops some. The sample contains about 69,000 clones, around 89% of which appear only once. The sample in question was CD4+ or CD8+ T cells sorted from blood, obtained in a trial of the OX40 agonist ivuxolimab. Receptors were obtained from an adult with an advanced solid tumor such as melanoma, head and neck, liver or kidney cancer.

This chain uses TRBV28 with TRBJ2-2; 7 nucleotides match TRBD2. Trimming took 2 bases from V and 4 from J; bases not matched to a gene: 4. The CDR3 is 15 residues long. Germline loops: CDR1 MDHEN, CDR2 SYDVKM. CDR3 in amino acids: CASSLAGARTGELFF. As DNA, the CDR3 is TGTGCCAGCAGTTTAGCGGGAGCGCGCACCGGGGAGCTGTTTTTT.

V usage is TRBV18 and J usage is TRBJ2-1; maybe TRBD2 (6 bases). CDR1 is KGHSH, CDR2 LQKENI, per germline. The V gene lost 6 bases and the J gene lost 0 bases, with 12 bases spanning the gap. CDR3 length equals 15 residues. This CDR3 is CASSPDGSSYNEQFF. For the CDR3, the DNA is TGTGCCAGCTCGCCTGACGGGAGCTCCTACAATGAGCAGTTCTTC.

This chain joins TRBV7-8 and TRBJ2-3, with a possible D match to TRBD2 (6 bases). The CDR3 is made up of 14 amino acids. V lost 6 bases and J lost 6, with 16 bases in between. CDR1 and CDR2 from the germline V gene are SGHVS and FQNEAQ. CDR3: CASSLQTRSDTQYF. The DNA of the CDR3 is TGTGCCAGCAGTCTCCAGACTAGATCCGATACGCAGTATTTT.

This clone was picked up one time. The CDR3 DNA reads as TGCAGCGTTTCAGGGACCCGCAATCAGCCCCAGCATTTT. Protein sequence: CSVSGTRNQPQHF. This chain joins TRBV29-1 and TRBJ1-5, with a weak D call TRBD1 (5 bases). This CDR3 comprises 13 residues. CDR1 is SQVTM, CDR2 ANQGSEA, per germline. With 5 bases removed from V and 2 bases from J, the gap between germline ends came to 10 bases.

This rearrangement joins TRBV6-5 to TRBJ1-2, with a tentative D call TRBD1 (5 bases). CDR1 is MNHEY and CDR2 is SVGAGI in the germline V gene. The CDR3 covers 15 residues. The V and J ends lost 2 bases and 5 bases respectively, with 15 bases between them. CDR3 protein: CASSYGGSGVYGYTF. In nucleotides, the CDR3 is TGTGCCAGCAGTTACGGGGGATCGGGAGTTTATGGCTACACCTTC.

DNA of the CDR3: TGTGCCAGCAGTGTCACAGATACGCAGTATTTT. It is translated as CASSVTDTQYF. The chain links TRBV6-1 to TRBJ2-3; D gene ambiguous. Germline V gene sequence: CDR1 MNHNS, CDR2 SASEGT. The ends were cut back, 4 bases at V and 2 bases at J, with 1 base in the middle. The CDR3 has 11 amino acids.

The table lists this clone with a few counts. The V gene is TRBV20-1, the J gene TRBJ1-1, with D possibly TRBD1 on 6 matching bases. The CDR3 has 11 residues. The germline CDR1 and CDR2 sequences are DFQATT and SNEGSKA (reference sequence). The CDR3 region has the DNA TGCAGCCCGGACAGGAACACTGAAGCTTTCTTT. Its translation is CSPDRNTEAFF.

The chain employs TRBV10-3 and TRBJ2-3, with 10 nucleotides matching TRBD2. Trimming cost V 6 bases and J 4 bases; bases outside gene matches: 10. The CDR3 totals 16 residues. Germline V gene lookup returns CDR1 ENHRY and CDR2 SYGVKD. The CDR3 sequence: CAISFSGSGGADTQYF. DNA of the CDR3: TGTGCCATCAGCTTTAGCGGGAGCGGGGGGGCAGATACGCAGTATTTT.

This rearrangement joins TRBV27 to TRBJ2-3; D unclear. The V end lost 4 bases, the J end lost 0 bases, and 8 bases lay between the germline ends. Germline CDR1 reads MNHEY; CDR2 reads SMNVEV (reference sequence). This CDR3 has 14 residues. This chain's CDR3 is CASSSQHSTDTQYF. The CDR3 DNA follows: TGTGCCAGCAGTTCACAACATAGCACAGATACGCAGTATTTT.

V gene TRBV28 combines with J gene TRBJ2-3, with TRBD2 matching over 7 bases. The V segment lost 7 bases and the J segment 1 base; nucleotides outside the gene matches: 2. This CDR3 is built from 13 residues. CDR1 MDHEN and CDR2 SYDVKM come from the germline V gene. The CDR3 is CASKREGTDTQYF. CDR3 DNA sequence: TGTGCCAGCAAACGGGAGGGCACAGATACGCAGTATTTT.